This entry concerns a single T cell receptor beta chain. All enrollees were roughly 18 to 100 years old and from around 25 US areas. Clinical histories supplied by participants themselves formed the basis of cohort assignment. Germline loops: CDR1 LGHDT, CDR2 YNNKEL (reference sequence). CDR3 size: 14 residues. Losses at the gene ends were 2 bases for V and 6 bases for J; bases not matched to a gene: 6. The source of the sample is a study of blood T cell repertoires in COVID-19. Some clones are missing from TCRdb's copy, which holds only in-frame ones; the method was immunoSEQ multiplex PCR. Here the sample spans 200,000 to 250,000 clones, 83% being singletons.

The sequenced sample consisted of PBMCs or T cells enriched from blood (not recorded which). The chain combines TRBV3-1 (or the pseudogene TRBV3-2) with TRBJ2-7, with 8 nucleotides matching TRBD2. This receptor was obtained from a woman in her forties or fifties who had been exposed to COVID-19. The CDR3 bases are TGTGCCAGCAGCCAAAACCGGGGGGGTGCCGAGCAGTACTTC. Its translation: CASSQNRGGAEQYF.